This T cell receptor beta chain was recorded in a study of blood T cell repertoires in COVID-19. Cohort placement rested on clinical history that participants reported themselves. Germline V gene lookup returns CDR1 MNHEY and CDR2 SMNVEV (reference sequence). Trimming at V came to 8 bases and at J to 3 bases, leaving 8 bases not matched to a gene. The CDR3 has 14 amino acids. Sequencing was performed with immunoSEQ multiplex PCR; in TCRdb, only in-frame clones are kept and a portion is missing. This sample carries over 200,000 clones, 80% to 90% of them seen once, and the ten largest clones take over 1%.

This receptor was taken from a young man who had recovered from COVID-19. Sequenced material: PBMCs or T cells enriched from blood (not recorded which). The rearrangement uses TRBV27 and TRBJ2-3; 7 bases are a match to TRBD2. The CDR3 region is CASRLAVWTDTQYF. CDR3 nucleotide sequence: TGTGCCAGCCGGCTAGCGGTATGGACAGATACGCAGTATTTT.